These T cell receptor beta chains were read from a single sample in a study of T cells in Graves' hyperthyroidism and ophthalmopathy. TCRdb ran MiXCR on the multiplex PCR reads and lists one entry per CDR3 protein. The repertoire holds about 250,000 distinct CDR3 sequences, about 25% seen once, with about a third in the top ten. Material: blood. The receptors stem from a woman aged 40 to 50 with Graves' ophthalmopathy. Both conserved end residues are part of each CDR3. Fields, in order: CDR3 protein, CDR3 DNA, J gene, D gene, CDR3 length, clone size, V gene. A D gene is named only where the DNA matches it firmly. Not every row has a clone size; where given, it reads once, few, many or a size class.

CDR3 protein: CASSLGTGASLNEQYF
CDR3 DNA: TGTGCCAGCAGTTTAGGGACAGGGGCCTCCCTGAACGAGCAGTACTTC
J gene: TRBJ2-7
D gene: TRBD1
CDR3 length: 16
clone size: few
V gene: TRBV28

CDR3 protein: CASSSTGTSFYEQYF
CDR3 DNA: TGTGCCAGCAGTTCCACCGGGACTAGTTTCTACGAGCAGTACTTC
J gene: TRBJ2-7
D gene: TRBD2
CDR3 length: 15
clone size: -
V gene: TRBV6-5

CDR3 protein: CASSWQGGPGELFF
CDR3 DNA: TGTGCCAGCAGTTGGCAGGGGGGGCCCGGGGAGCTGTTTTTT
J gene: TRBJ2-2
D gene: -
CDR3 length: 14
clone size: many
V gene: TRBV27

CDR3 protein: CASSLRRGSYEQYF
CDR3 DNA: TGTGCCAGTAGTCTCCGCCGAGGGAGCTACGAGCAGTACTTC
J gene: TRBJ2-7
D gene: -
CDR3 length: 14
clone size: -
V gene: TRBV19

CDR3 protein: CSASGGLAPGELFF
CDR3 DNA: TGCAGTGCTAGTGGCGGACTAGCCCCCGGGGAGCTGTTTTTT
J gene: TRBJ2-2
D gene: TRBD2
CDR3 length: 14
clone size: many
V gene: TRBV20-1

CDR3 protein: CASSSTPGGSGIYGYTF
CDR3 DNA: TGTGCCAGCAGCTCAACGCCAGGGGGCTCGGGAATCTATGGCTACACCTTC
J gene: TRBJ1-2
D gene: TRBD1
CDR3 length: 17
clone size: -
V gene: TRBV6-1

CDR3 protein: CASSMGTGDEQYF
CDR3 DNA: TGTGCCAGTAGTATGGGGACAGGGGACGAGCAGTACTTC
J gene: TRBJ2-7
D gene: TRBD1
CDR3 length: 13
clone size: many
V gene: TRBV19

CDR3 protein: CAISLDRGIQPQHF
CDR3 DNA: TGTGCCATCAGCCTGGACAGGGGGATACAGCCCCAGCATTTT
J gene: TRBJ1-5
D gene: TRBD1
CDR3 length: 14
clone size: many
V gene: TRBV10-3

CDR3 protein: CASSLLTGSPLHF
CDR3 DNA: TGTGCCAGCAGTTTACTCACGGGGTCACCCCTCCACTTT
J gene: TRBJ1-6
D gene: -
CDR3 length: 13
clone size: -
V gene: TRBV28

CDR3 protein: CATSSSPRDTEAFF
CDR3 DNA: TGTGCCACCAGCAGTAGTCCGAGGGACACTGAAGCTTTCTTT
J gene: TRBJ1-1
D gene: -
CDR3 length: 14
clone size: many
V gene: TRBV15

CDR3 protein: CASSGTVEAFF
CDR3 DNA: TGTGCCAGCAGCGGGACGGTAGAAGCTTTCTTT
J gene: TRBJ1-1
D gene: -
CDR3 length: 11
clone size: many
V gene: TRBV6-5

CDR3 protein: CASSQVRAMSGSYEQYF
CDR3 DNA: TGTGCCAGCAGCCAAGTCCGAGCGATGAGCGGGTCCTACGAGCAGTACTTC
J gene: TRBJ2-7
D gene: -
CDR3 length: 17
clone size: -
V gene: TRBV14

CDR3 protein: CASSQGGHGSYEQYF
CDR3 DNA: TGTGCCAGCAGCCAGGGAGGGCACGGGAGCTACGAGCAGTACTTC
J gene: TRBJ2-7
D gene: TRBD2
CDR3 length: 15
clone size: many
V gene: TRBV28

CDR3 protein: CASSLRPYSNQPQHF
CDR3 DNA: TGTGCCAGCAGTTTAAGGCCCTATAGCAATCAGCCCCAGCATTTT
J gene: TRBJ1-5
D gene: -
CDR3 length: 15
clone size: many
V gene: TRBV28

CDR3 protein: CASTARSATGELFF
CDR3 DNA: TGTGCCAGCACCGCCCGCTCGGCCACCGGGGAGCTGTTTTTT
J gene: TRBJ2-2
D gene: -
CDR3 length: 14
clone size: -
V gene: TRBV10-3